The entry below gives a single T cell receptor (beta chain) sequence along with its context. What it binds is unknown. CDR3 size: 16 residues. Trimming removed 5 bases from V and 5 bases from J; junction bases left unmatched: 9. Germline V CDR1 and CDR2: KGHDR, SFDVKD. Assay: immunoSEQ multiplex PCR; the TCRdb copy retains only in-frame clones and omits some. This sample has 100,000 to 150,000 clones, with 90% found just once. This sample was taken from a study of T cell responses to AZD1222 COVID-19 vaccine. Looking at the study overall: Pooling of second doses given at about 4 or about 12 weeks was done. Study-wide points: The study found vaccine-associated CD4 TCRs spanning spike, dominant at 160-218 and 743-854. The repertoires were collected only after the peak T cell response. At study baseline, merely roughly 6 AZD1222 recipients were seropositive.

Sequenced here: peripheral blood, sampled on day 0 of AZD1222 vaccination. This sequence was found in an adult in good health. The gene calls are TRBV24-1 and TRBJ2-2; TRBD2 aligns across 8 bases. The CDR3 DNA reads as TGTGCCACCAGTGGGAGCGGGAGTGAAGGTACCGGGGAGCTGTTTTTT. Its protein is CATSGSGSEGTGELFF.